The 4 T cell receptor beta chains below were found in one sample sequenced in a study of Ad26.COV2.S vaccination and SARS-CoV-2 variants. As for treatment: 15 to 20 received Ad26.COV2.S at low or high dose, single or two shots; 5 received placebo; per-sample allocation not given. Vaccine and placebo recipients were sampled on day 63 after the first injection. TCRdb's table, derived via immunoSEQ multiplex PCR, lists solely in-frame clones and lacks some. The sample lists some 390,000 clones; 70% to 90% were seen once. Sequenced here: peripheral blood, sampled in a trial of Ad26.COV2.S vaccine versus placebo. The receptors derive from a person between 18 and 65 years old who received the Ad26.COV2.S COVID-19 vaccine or a placebo.

This chain uses TRBV2 with TRBJ1-3, with D hard to call. The V and J ends lost 3 bases and 0 bases respectively, with 12 bases between them. CDR1 SNHLY and CDR2 FYNNEI come from the germline V gene. The CDR3 contains 16 residues. The CDR3 reads CASSEWARSSGNTIYF. CDR3 coding DNA: TGTGCCAGCAGTGAGTGGGCCAGGAGCTCTGGAAACACCATATATTTT.

This rearrangement joins TRBV11-2 to TRBJ2-3, with 9 bases aligning to TRBD1. The length of the CDR3 is 16 residues. Germline loops: CDR1 SGHAT, CDR2 FQNNGV. The V gene end was trimmed by 8 bases and the J gene end by 6 bases; junction bases not matched to a gene: 15. CDR3 DNA: TGTGCCAGCTCCGTATCCGGGGACAGGGTTATTGATACGCAGTATTTT. This gives the protein CASSVSGDRVIDTQYF.

This clone was observed a handful of times. The CDR3 loop reads CASSRDRDYGYTF. CDR3 DNA: TGTGCCAGTAGCCGGGACAGAGACTATGGCTACACCTTC. This chain links TRBV19 with TRBJ1-2; TRBD1 aligns across 7 bases. Germline trimming cut 6 bases from V and 3 bases from J; bases unmatched to any gene: 4. Germline V lookup: CDR1 LNHDA, CDR2 SQIVND (reference sequence). This CDR3 has 13 amino acids.

This rearrangement joins TRBV5-6 to TRBJ1-1; 7 bases are a match to TRBD1. This CDR3 has 12 residues. After removal of 4 bases from V and 6 bases from J, the junction contained 3 bases not matched to a gene. CDR1 is SGHDT, CDR2 YYEEEE, per germline. CDR3 sequence: CASSVGTAEAFF. DNA of the CDR3: TGTGCCAGCAGCGTCGGGACAGCTGAAGCTTTCTTT.